These 30 T cell receptor beta chains were sequenced from one sample in a study of cytomegalovirus exposure and HLA in healthy donors. The method was immunoSEQ multiplex PCR; TCRdb's version includes in-frame clones alone and lacks a portion of them. The table lists about 120,000 clones, approximately 87% of them singletons. Sample: PBMCs. The receptors were gathered from a woman aged 18-30 years in good health and CMV-seropositive.

The J gene is TRBJ1-3, the V gene TRBV6-1, with 10 bases that match TRBD1. The length of the CDR3 is 20 residues. Trimming at V came to 0 bases and at J to 0 bases, leaving 11 bases not matched to a gene. Germline loops: CDR1 MNHNS, CDR2 SASEGT. The CDR3 here is CASSEAAAGTGASSGNTIYF. In nucleotides, the CDR3 is TGTGCCAGCAGTGAAGCCGCCGCCGGGACAGGGGCGAGCTCTGGAAACACCATATATTTT.

V and J are TRBV6-4 and TRBJ2-7; 11 nucleotides align to TRBD2. This CDR3 contains 15 residues. The junction had 10 bases not matched to a gene; V was cut back by 7 bases and J by 5 bases. Germline CDR1 MRHNA, CDR2 SNTAGT. CDR3 sequence: CASIQNSGRADEQYF. In DNA, the CDR3 is TGTGCCAGCATACAAAATAGCGGGAGGGCCGACGAGCAGTACTTC.

The genes are TRBV30 and TRBJ2-3, with D tentatively TRBD1 (6 bases). The ends were cut back, 1 base at V and 5 bases at J, with 16 bases in the middle. The germline gives CDR1 GTSNPN, CDR2 SVGIG (reference sequence). The CDR3 covers 15 residues. CDR3: CAWSGGQRSGDTQYF. CDR3 in DNA: TGTGCCTGGAGTGGGGGGCAAAGATCAGGAGATACGCAGTATTTT.

CDR3 loop: CASSPLAGFSYNEQFF. The CDR3 nucleotides are TGTGCCAGCAGTCCTTTGGCGGGGTTCTCCTACAATGAGCAGTTCTTC. The chain couples TRBV27 to TRBJ2-1, with a tentative D call TRBD2 (6 bases). Deletions cut 5 bases from V and 0 bases from J, with 14 bases between. The CDR3 has 16 residues. Germline V lookup: CDR1 MNHEY, CDR2 SMNVEV (reference sequence).

This clone was seen only once. The rearrangement links TRBV7-2 to TRBJ1-4, with D tentatively TRBD1 (5 bases). CDR1 and CDR2 (germline): SGHTA, FQGNSA. CDR3 size: 13 residues. The V gene lost 1 base and the J gene lost 7 bases, with 7 bases spanning the gap. CDR3 in DNA: TGTGCCAGCAGCTTAGGGACACGTGAAAAACTGTTTTTT. Residues: CASSLGTREKLFF. Using reference TRBV7-2 and TRBJ1-4 for the parts outside the CDR3, the full variable domain is GAGVSQSPSNKVTEKGKDVELRCDPISGHTALYWYRQSLGQGLEFLIYFQGNSAPDKSGLPSDRFSAERTGGSVSTLTIQRTQQEDSAVYLCASSLGTREKLFFGSGTQLSVL.

This sequence joins TRBV5-5 and TRBJ1-5, with 9 positions matching TRBD1. The CDR3 is made up of 15 amino acids. Germline V CDR1 and CDR2: SGHKS, YYEKEE (reference sequence). With 1 base clipped from V and 1 base from J, the junction kept 0 bases outside the gene matches. CDR3 DNA: TGTGCCAGCAGCTTGACAGGGGGCAGCAATCAGCCCCAGCATTTT. It codes for CASSLTGGSNQPQHF.

Only one count was recorded for this clone. The V call is TRBV28, the J call TRBJ2-1; a possible D gene is TRBD1 (6 bases). The CDR3 is 15 amino acids. Germline V gene lookup returns CDR1 MDHEN and CDR2 SYDVKM. Trimming removed 6 bases at V and 0 bases at J, with 12 bases between. DNA of the CDR3: TGTGCCAGCAGAGGGACACCGAGCTCCTACAATGAGCAGTTCTTC. The encoded protein is CASRGTPSSYNEQFF.

The chain is built from TRBV19 and TRBJ1-5; no clear D gene. Trimming shortened V by 4 bases and J by 7 bases, and 11 bases separated the two germline ends. Germline V lookup: CDR1 LNHDA, CDR2 SQIVND (reference sequence). The CDR3 has 13 residues. CDR3: CASSTQHTQPQHF. CDR3 bases: TGTGCCAGTAGTACACAACACACGCAGCCCCAGCATTTT.

The chain recombines TRBV2 with TRBJ2-1; 9 bases map to TRBD2. Germline-derived CDR1 and CDR2 are SNHLY and FYNNEI. The V segment lost 10 bases and the J segment 7 bases; nucleotides outside the gene matches: 8. The CDR3 is 13 residues long. The CDR3 DNA sequence: TGTGCCACCCGTGACAGCGGGAGGAATGAGCAGTTCTTC. Protein: CATRDSGRNEQFF.

A word on this clone: This CDR3 is also generated by other DNA sequences in the sample. J is TRBJ2-7 and V is TRBV11-2; perhaps TRBD1 as D (6 bases). Trimming cost V 3 bases and J 2 bases, with 8 bases left between them. Germline CDR1 reads SGHAT; CDR2 reads FQNNGV. This CDR3 is built from 13 residues. The DNA of the CDR3 is TGTGCCAGCAGCTTGGGACACGCCTACGAGCAGTACTTC. It codes for CASSLGHAYEQYF.

CDR3: CASSLDQTGNQPQHF. DNA for the CDR3: TGCGCCAGCAGCTTGGACCAGACAGGCAATCAGCCCCAGCATTTT. This chain uses TRBV5-1 with TRBJ1-5, with TRBD1 as a possible D gene (5 bases). V was trimmed by 0 bases and J by 2 bases, leaving 9 bases between them. The germline gives CDR1 SGHRS, CDR2 YFSETQ. The CDR3 totals 15 residues.

Written as DNA, the CDR3 is TGCGCCAGCACCCCCATGGGGGGAGGGAACGGGGAGCTGTTTTTT. This translates into CASTPMGGGNGELFF. The chain is built from TRBV23-1 and TRBJ2-2, with 7 bases lining up with TRBD2. TRBV23-1 is an ORF; its function is uncertain. V gave up 7 bases and J gave up 7 bases; unmatched junction bases: 12. CDR3 length: 15 amino acids.

This clone has just one count. This chain connects TRBV19 to TRBJ2-1, with 10 nucleotides matching TRBD2. Per germline, CDR1 LNHDA and CDR2 SQIVND (reference sequence). This CDR3 region has 14 residues. With 7 bases clipped from V and 8 bases from J, the junction kept 8 bases outside the gene matches. In DNA, the CDR3 is TGTGCCAGTACAAGCGGGAGGGGGGGCGATGAGCAGTTCTTC. Protein product: CASTSGRGGDEQFF.

V and J are TRBV6-5 and TRBJ2-7; D possibly corresponds to TRBD1 (5 bases). Trimming removed 5 bases at V and 0 bases at J, with 14 bases between. The CDR3 is made up of 15 amino acids. CDR1 MNHEY and CDR2 SVGAGI come from the germline V gene. This CDR3 reads CASSRVTGSSYEQYF. The CDR3, as DNA: TGTGCCAGCAGTCGCGTCACAGGAAGCTCCTACGAGCAGTACTTC.

The J gene is TRBJ1-1, the V gene TRBV2; 10 bases agree with TRBD1. There are 13 residues in the CDR3. The germline gives CDR1 SNHLY, CDR2 FYNNEI. The V segment lost 5 bases and the J segment 4 bases; nucleotides outside the gene matches: 1. This chain's CDR3 is CASSWTGGTEAFF. In nucleotides, the CDR3 is TGTGCCAGCAGTTGGACAGGGGGCACTGAAGCTTTCTTT.

The gene calls are TRBV18 and TRBJ2-2; D possibly corresponds to TRBD2 (6 bases). V was shortened by 2 bases and J by 4 bases, with 14 bases between the two germline ends. The CDR3 consists of 16 residues. Germline CDR1 is KGHSH and CDR2 is LQKENI. The chain's CDR3 is CASSPVSGAGTGELFF. DNA of the CDR3: TGTGCCAGCTCACCAGTGTCGGGAGCCGGCACCGGGGAGCTGTTTTTT.

V and J are TRBV2 and TRBJ2-1; 10 bases match TRBD1. The V segment lost 6 bases and the J segment 7 bases; nucleotides outside the gene matches: 3. CDR3 size: 13 residues. Per germline, CDR1 SNHLY and CDR2 FYNNEI. The CDR3 protein is CASSPGQGNEQFF. The CDR3 DNA reads TGTGCCAGCAGCCCGGGACAGGGGAATGAGCAGTTCTTC.

The J gene is TRBJ1-2, the V gene TRBV18; unclear D gene. The CDR3 length is 15 residues. V was clipped by 2 bases and J by 5 bases, with 15 bases between them. CDR1 and CDR2 (germline): KGHSH, LQKENI. In DNA form, the CDR3 reads TGTGCCAGCTCACCAGAATTTATCGGGGTTTATGGCTACACCTTC. Encoded protein: CASSPEFIGVYGYTF.

The J gene is TRBJ2-1, the V gene TRBV9; weak D call: TRBD2 (5 bases). The CDR3 has 15 residues. CDR1 is SGDLS, CDR2 YYNGEE, per germline. The germline V and J ends were trimmed by 0 bases and 4 bases, with 11 bases remaining between them. CDR3 in DNA: TGTGCCAGCAGCGTAGCTAGCCCGTCGTACAATGAGCAGTTCTTC. Translating it yields CASSVASPSYNEQFF.

The rearrangement joins TRBV11-1 to TRBJ2-1; no firm D call. CDR3 size: 14 residues. CDR1 is SGHAT, CDR2 FQDESV, per germline (reference sequence). The V gene lost 1 base and the J gene lost 3 bases, with 7 bases spanning the gap. The CDR3 loop reads CASSLVRVYNEQFF. The DNA for the CDR3 is TGTGCCAGCAGCTTAGTCCGAGTCTACAATGAGCAGTTCTTC.

The V call is TRBV6-5, the J call TRBJ1-5, with a possible D match to TRBD1 (5 bases). Trimming took off 3 bases at V and 6 bases at J, with 9 bases between the two ends. There are 13 residues in the CDR3. From germline, CDR1 is MNHEY and CDR2 SVGAGI. CDR3 DNA sequence: TGTGCCAGCAGTTATACAAGGGGTCAGCCCCAGCATTTT. Translating it yields CASSYTRGQPQHF.

The chain carries TRBV7-3 and TRBJ2-1, with D possibly being TRBD1 (6 bases). V lost 4 bases, J lost 2 bases, and 9 bases lay in between. The CDR3 length is 14 residues. CDR1 and CDR2 (germline): SGHTA, FQGTGA. As DNA, the CDR3 is TGTGCCAGCAGCTCTAAGGGGGCCTACAATGAGCAGTTCTTC. This gives the protein CASSSKGAYNEQFF.

The chain couples TRBV6-1 to TRBJ2-1; TRBD2 agrees at 10 bases. V lost 3 bases to trimming and J lost 6 bases; unmatched junction nucleotides: 5. Germline V gene sequence: CDR1 MNHNS, CDR2 SASEGT. CDR3 length: 15 amino acids. The CDR3 region is CASSDGLADSNEQFF. For the CDR3, the DNA is TGTGCCAGCAGTGATGGACTAGCGGATTCCAATGAGCAGTTCTTC.

The chain is built from TRBV6-1 and TRBJ2-7, with TRBD1 identical over 8 bases. CDR1 and CDR2 from the germline V gene are MNHNS and SASEGT. V dropped 8 bases and J dropped 4; count of bases not matched to a gene: 10. The length of the CDR3 is 14 residues. As DNA, the CDR3 is TGTGCCAGCCACGTCGGGACAGGAGCATACGAGCAGTACTTC. It specifies CASHVGTGAYEQYF.

This clone is medium-sized. The J gene is TRBJ2-5, the V gene TRBV6-4, with 12 bases aligning to TRBD1. CDR1 and CDR2 from the germline V gene are MRHNA and SNTAGT. V gave up 5 bases and J gave up 4 bases; unmatched junction bases: 5. There are 15 residues in the CDR3. The CDR3 sequence is CASSPGTGGAETQYF. CDR3 coding DNA: TGTGCCAGCAGTCCCGGGACAGGGGGCGCAGAGACCCAGTACTTC.

The chain is built from TRBV14 and TRBJ2-5; D uncertain. The CDR3 is made up of 15 amino acids. Germline CDR1 is SGHDN and CDR2 is FVKESK. Between the trimmed V and J ends, which lost 1 base and 5 bases, there was a span of 14 bases. For the CDR3, the DNA is TGTGCCAGCAGCCAAGTAGACTGGGTCGGGGAGACCCAGTACTTC. As protein: CASSQVDWVGETQYF.

This chain joins TRBV9 and TRBJ2-1; 15 bases agree with TRBD2. The CDR3 totals 16 residues. Losses at the gene ends were 3 bases for V and 8 bases for J; bases not matched to a gene: 6. In germline, CDR1 is SGDLS, CDR2 YYNGEE. CDR3 in amino acids: CASSATGLAGGHEQFF. The CDR3 nucleotides read TGTGCCAGCAGCGCTACGGGACTAGCGGGAGGTCATGAGCAGTTCTTC. The variable domain in full, completed from reference TRBV9 and TRBJ2-1, reads DSGVTQTPKHLITATGQRVTLRCSPRSGDLSVYWYQQSLDQGLQFLIQYYNGEERAKGNILERFSAQQFPDLHSELNLSSLELGDSALYFCASSATGLAGGHEQFFGPGTRLTVL.

This chain links TRBV9 with TRBJ1-1, with D possibly matching TRBD1 (5 bases). V lost 6 bases and J lost 1, with 16 bases in between. The CDR3 has 15 amino acids. Per the germline V gene, CDR1 is SGDLS and CDR2 is YYNGEE. The chain's CDR3 is CASTPLGGRNTEAFF. As DNA, the CDR3 is TGTGCCAGCACCCCGTTGGGGGGGAGGAACACTGAAGCTTTCTTT.

CDR3 sequence: CASSIPQGDDTEAFF. CDR3 sequence (DNA): TGTGCCAGCAGCATACCACAGGGGGATGACACTGAAGCTTTCTTT. The chain employs TRBV7-9 and TRBJ1-1, with TRBD1 identical over 8 bases. CDR3 length equals 15 residues. V lost 5 bases and J lost 3; bases outside the gene matches: 8. The V gene's germline CDR1 is SEHNR and CDR2 FQNEAQ (reference sequence).

V and J are TRBV21-1 and TRBJ1-2; the table gives TRBD1 as D, unverified against the DNA. TRBV21-1 has pseudogene status. The CDR3 spans 13 residues. The chain's CDR3 is CASKMGRGSCYTF. DNA for the CDR3: TGTGCCAGCAAGATGGGCCGTGGTTCTTGCTACACCTTC.